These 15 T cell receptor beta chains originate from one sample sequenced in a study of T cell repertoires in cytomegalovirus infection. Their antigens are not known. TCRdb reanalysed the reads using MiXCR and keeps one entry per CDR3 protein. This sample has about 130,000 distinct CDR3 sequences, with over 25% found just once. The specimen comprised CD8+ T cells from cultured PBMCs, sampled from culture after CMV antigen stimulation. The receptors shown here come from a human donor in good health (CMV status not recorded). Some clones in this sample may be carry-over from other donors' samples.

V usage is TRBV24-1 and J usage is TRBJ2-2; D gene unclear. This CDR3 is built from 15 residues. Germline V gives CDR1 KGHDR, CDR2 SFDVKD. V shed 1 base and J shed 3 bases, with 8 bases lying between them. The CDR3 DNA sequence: TGTGCCACCAGTGATTTCTGGCAGGACACCGGGGAGCTGTTTTTT. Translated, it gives CATSDFWQDTGELFF.

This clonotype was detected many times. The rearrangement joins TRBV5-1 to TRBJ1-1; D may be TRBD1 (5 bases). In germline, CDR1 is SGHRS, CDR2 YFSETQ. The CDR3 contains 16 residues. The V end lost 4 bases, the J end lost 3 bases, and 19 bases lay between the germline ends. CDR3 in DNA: TGCGCCAGCAGCCTCCGGGACGGTGGTGGGGACACTGAAGCTTTCTTT. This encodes CASSLRDGGGDTEAFF. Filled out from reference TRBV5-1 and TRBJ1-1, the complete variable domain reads KAGVTQTPRYLIKTRGQQVTLSCSPISGHRSVSWYQQTPGQGLQFLFEYFSETQRNKGNFPGRFSGRQFSNSRSEMNVSTLELGDSALYLCASSLRDGGGDTEAFFGQGTRLTVV.

The CDR3 here is CSARSNHEQYF. Here the CDR3 DNA reads TGCAGTGCTAGATCCAACCACGAGCAGTACTTC. This chain uses TRBV20-1 with TRBJ2-7; D is ambiguous. Germline V CDR1 and CDR2: DFQATT, SNEGSKA (reference sequence). This CDR3 has 11 residues. Trimming took off 2 bases at V and 5 bases at J, with 7 bases between the two ends.

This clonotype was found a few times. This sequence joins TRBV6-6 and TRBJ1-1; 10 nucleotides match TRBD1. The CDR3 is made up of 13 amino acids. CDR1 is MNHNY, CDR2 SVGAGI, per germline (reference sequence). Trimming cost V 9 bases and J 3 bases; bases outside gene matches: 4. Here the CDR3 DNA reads TGTGCCAGTAGGGACAGGGGTGACACTGAAGCTTTCTTT. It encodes CASRDRGDTEAFF.

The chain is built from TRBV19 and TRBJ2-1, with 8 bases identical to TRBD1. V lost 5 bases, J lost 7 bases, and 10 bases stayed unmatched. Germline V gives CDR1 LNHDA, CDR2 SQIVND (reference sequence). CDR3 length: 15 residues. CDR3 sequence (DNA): TGTGCCAGTAGTGGGGACAGGTGGGGGGATAATGAGCAGTTCTTC. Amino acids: CASSGDRWGDNEQFF.

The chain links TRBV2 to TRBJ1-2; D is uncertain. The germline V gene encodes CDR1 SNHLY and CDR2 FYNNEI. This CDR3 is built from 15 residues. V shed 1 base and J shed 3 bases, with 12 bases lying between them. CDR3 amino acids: CASSEERASDYGYTF. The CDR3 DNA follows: TGTGCCAGCAGTGAAGAGAGGGCTTCTGACTATGGCTACACCTTC. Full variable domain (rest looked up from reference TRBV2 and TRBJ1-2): EPEVTQTPSHQVTQMGQEVILRCVPISNHLYFYWYRQILGQKVEFLVSFYNNEISEKSEIFDDQFSVERPDGSNFTLKIRSTKLEDSAMYFCASSEERASDYGYTFGSGTRLTVV.

The CDR3 DNA follows: TGTGCCAGCAGTTTAGAGGAGGCCACTCTTAATTCACCCCTCCACTTT. Protein sequence: CASSLEEATLNSPLHF. The V gene is TRBV12-3 or TRBV12-4, the J gene TRBJ1-6; D not resolved. Trimming stripped 1 base from V and 6 bases from J, with 13 bases between. The CDR3 runs to 16 residues.

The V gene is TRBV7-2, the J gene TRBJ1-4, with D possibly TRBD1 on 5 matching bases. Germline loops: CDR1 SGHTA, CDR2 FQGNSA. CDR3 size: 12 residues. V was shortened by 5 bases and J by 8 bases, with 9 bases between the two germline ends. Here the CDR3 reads CASSRRGEKLFF. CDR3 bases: TGTGCCAGCAGCCGACGGGGGGAAAAACTGTTTTTT.

This chain's CDR3 is CASSYLGPSDHEQYF. CDR3 bases: TGTGCCAGCAGTTACTTGGGACCTTCGGACCACGAGCAGTACTTC. The rearrangement joins TRBV6-2 or TRBV6-3 to TRBJ2-7, with D perhaps TRBD1 or TRBD2 (5 bases each). This CDR3 comprises 15 residues. Germline CDR1 and CDR2: MNHEY and SVGEGT. The V end lost 1 base, the J end lost 5 bases, and 15 bases lay between the germline ends.

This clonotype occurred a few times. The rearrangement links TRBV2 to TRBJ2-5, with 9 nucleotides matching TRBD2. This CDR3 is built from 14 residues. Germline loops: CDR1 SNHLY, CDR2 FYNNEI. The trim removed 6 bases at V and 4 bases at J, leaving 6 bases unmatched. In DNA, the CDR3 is TGTGCCAGCAGATCGGGACTAGCCCCAGAGACCCAGTACTTC. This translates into CASRSGLAPETQYF.

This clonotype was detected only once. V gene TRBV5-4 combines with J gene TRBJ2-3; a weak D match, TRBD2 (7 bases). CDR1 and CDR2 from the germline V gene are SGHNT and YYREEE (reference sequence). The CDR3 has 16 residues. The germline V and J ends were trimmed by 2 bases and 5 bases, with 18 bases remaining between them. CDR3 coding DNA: TGTGCCAGCAGCTTTAGGGGGGGGACCTCGGGAGATACGCAGTATTTT. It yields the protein CASSFRGGTSGDTQYF.

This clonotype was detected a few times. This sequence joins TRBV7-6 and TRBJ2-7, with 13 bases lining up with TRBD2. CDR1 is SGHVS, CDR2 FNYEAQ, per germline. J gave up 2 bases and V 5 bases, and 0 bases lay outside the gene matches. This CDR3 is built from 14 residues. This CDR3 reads CASSGTSGTYEQYF. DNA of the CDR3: TGTGCCAGCAGCGGGACTAGCGGGACCTACGAGCAGTACTTC.

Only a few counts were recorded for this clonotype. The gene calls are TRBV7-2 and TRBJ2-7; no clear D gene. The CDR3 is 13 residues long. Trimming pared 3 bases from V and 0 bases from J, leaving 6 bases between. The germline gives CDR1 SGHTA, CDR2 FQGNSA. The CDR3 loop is CASSFLGSYEQYF. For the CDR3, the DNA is TGTGCCAGCAGCTTCTTAGGCTCCTACGAGCAGTACTTC.

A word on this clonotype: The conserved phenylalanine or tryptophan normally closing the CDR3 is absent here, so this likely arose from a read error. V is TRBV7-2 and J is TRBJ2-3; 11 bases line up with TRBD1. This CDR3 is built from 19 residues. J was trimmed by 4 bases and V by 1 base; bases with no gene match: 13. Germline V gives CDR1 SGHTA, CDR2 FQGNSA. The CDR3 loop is CASSLGDRGFIWSADTQYS. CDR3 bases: TGTGCCAGCAGCTTAGGGGACAGGGGGTTCATTTGGTCGGCAGATACGCAGTATTCT.

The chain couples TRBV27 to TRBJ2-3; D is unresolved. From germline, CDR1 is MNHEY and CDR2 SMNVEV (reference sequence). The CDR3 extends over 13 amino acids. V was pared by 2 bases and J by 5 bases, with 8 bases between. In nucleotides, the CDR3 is TGTGCCAGCAGTTTAGTGGAGCAAGATACGCAGTATTTT. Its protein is CASSLVEQDTQYF.